The subject of this entry is one TCR beta chain. The CDR3 totals 16 residues. J was trimmed by 0 bases and V by 3 bases; bases with no gene match: 1. CDR1 is MNHEY, CDR2 SMNVEV, per germline (reference sequence). The data stem from a study of T cell changes during pregnancy in multiple sclerosis. Produced via immunoSEQ multiplex PCR; TCRdb's table is partial and in-frame only. This sample has just under 40,000 clones, with about nine tenths found just once. J is TRBJ2-1 and V is TRBV27; 11 nucleotides line up with TRBD2. The sequencing used CD4+ T cells from peripheral blood mononuclear cells, collected in the first trimester of pregnancy. The receptor was derived from a female donor in good health, enrolled as a control in a pregnancy study. CDR3 loop: CASSFGTSGSYNEQFF. Here the CDR3 DNA reads TGTGCCAGCAGTTTTGGGACTAGCGGCTCCTACAATGAGCAGTTCTTC.